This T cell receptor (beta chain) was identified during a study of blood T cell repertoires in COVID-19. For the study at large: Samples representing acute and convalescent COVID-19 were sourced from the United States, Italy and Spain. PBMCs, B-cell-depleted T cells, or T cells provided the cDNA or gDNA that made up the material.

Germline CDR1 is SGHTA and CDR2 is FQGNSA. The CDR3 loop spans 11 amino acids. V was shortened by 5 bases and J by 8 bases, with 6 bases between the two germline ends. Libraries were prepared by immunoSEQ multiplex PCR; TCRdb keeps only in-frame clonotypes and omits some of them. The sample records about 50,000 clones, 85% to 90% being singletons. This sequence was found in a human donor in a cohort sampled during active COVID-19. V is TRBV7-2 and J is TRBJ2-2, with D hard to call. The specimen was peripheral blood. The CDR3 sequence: CASSPAGELFF. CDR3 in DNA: TGTGCCAGCAGCCCAGCGGGGGAGCTGTTTTTT.